This T cell receptor (beta chain) was documented in a study of glioma-infiltrating T cells after dendritic cell vaccination. Study as a whole: Three intradermal dendritic cell vaccine injections were given every two weeks.

No glioblastoma patient carried an isocitrate dehydrogenase mutation. PBMC sampling occurred before vaccination, two weeks after the third dose, and at progression. CDR1 is SGHTS and CDR2 is YDEGEE in the germline V gene. V was pared by 4 bases and J by 8 bases, with 12 bases between. CDR3 length equals 12 residues. Amplification used 60 V beta primers and 13 J beta primers. TCRdb keeps only in-frame clones here, not all; method: immunoSEQ multiplex PCR. The repertoire includes around 73,000 clones, approximately 80% of them detected once, and under 2.5% sits in the top ten. Sequences were derived from blood, sampled before dendritic cell vaccination. The sequence derives from a human donor with glioblastoma. This chain joins TRBV5-8 and TRBJ1-1; D is ambiguous. The CDR3 region has the DNA TGTGCCAGCAGCCCTCGAACAACAGAAGCTTTCTTT. It encodes CASSPRTTEAFF.